This T cell receptor (beta chain) comes out of a study of shared clonotypes between healthy human individuals (TCRdb year 2020). For context, the study as a whole: The cohort included a few men and a couple of women between 18 and 49 years of age. For each donor, three plates each were used for CD4 naive and CD4 memory, two plates were used for CD8 naive, and one plate was used for CD8 memory. Different laboratories and diverse techniques were used to prepare libraries and sequence TCR repertoires, to increase sequencing depth and limit assay-specific biases. Between about 0.94 and 8.9 billion PBMCs per donor were obtained by leukapheresis. To estimate repertoire size and how much clonotype sharing occurs between individuals, the study deeply sequenced the blood TCR repertoires of five healthy adults.

CD8 naive samples were CD45RO-negative cells positively selected for CCR7, giving a CD45RA+CCR7+ population that excluded TemRA cells. Donors were healthy HIV-negative adults with no recently reported acute infections or vaccinations. Every donor was a Caucasian adult living in Nashville, Tennessee, USA. Blood was collected by leukapheresis, and PBMCs were isolated by Ficoll-Histopaque density gradient centrifugation and then cryopreserved in liquid nitrogen vapor phase. Analytical flow cytometry was used to check the purity and quantity of every magnetically sorted T cell population. Genomic DNA was isolated from every sorted fraction and measured by UV absorbance on a Nanodrop 2000c. TCR CDR3 regions were amplified from genomic DNA by multiplex PCR using the deep immunoSEQ assay. For each cell subset, the extracted genomic DNA was distributed evenly across all wells of several immunoSEQ 96-well plates, and each plate served as one replicate. Each replicate PCR for sorted subsets received roughly 0.2 ug genomic DNA, equal to some 32,000 T cell genomes. The purified libraries were quantified using a Qubit 3.0 fluorometer, sized with a Bioanalyzer 2100, and then quantified again using the KAPA Library Quantification kit. Each immunoSEQ 96-well plate was sequenced on its own single-read 150-cycle Illumina NextSeq 550 flow cell. In the authors' own workflow: Because the immunoSEQ output included only junctional sequences and no quality scores, the filtering could not be the same as the filtering used for full-length reads. To assign V/J genes and CDR3, sequences were annotated against IMGT germline references using PyIR, a Python wrapper for IgBLAST v1.9. Reads with weak V/J assignments (E-value above 1e-6), missing CDR3, stop codons, out-of-frame junctions, or ambiguous translated residues were removed. A V3J clonotype was defined by an identical inferred V gene, J gene, and CDR3 amino acid sequence. Percentage overlap between repertoires was computed as shared unique clonotypes divided by the size of the smaller repertoire. Three approaches were used to assess repertoire richness: RTK rarefaction, the Chao1 estimator, and Recon v2.1 estimates of unobserved clonotypes. For all TCRbeta clonotypes obtained by the gDNA method from a handful of donors, generation probabilities were computed with OLGA. Not all clones reach the TCRdb copy of this immuneACCESS table, which keeps in-frame sequences only. Checked studies attribute under half of the gap to unresolved V genes and leave the rest unexplained. V, J and clone size are taken as reported in that table, and D and trimming were inferred from the DNA itself. Here the sample has about 2 million clones; about 95% occur a single time. The leading ten clones occupy 1% to 1.5% of the sample.

In the germline V gene, CDR1 corresponds to LGHNA and CDR2 to YSLEER. After removal of 0 bases from V and 3 bases from J, the junction retains 4 bases not matched to a gene. From the cysteine up to the phenylalanine, the CDR3 has a length of 15 residues. Only the CDR3 region is kept as DNA, spanning 45 bases read in frame from base 1. In its sample, this clone was seen once. It has no known antigen specificity. No quality values exist for individual bases; no much larger clone is one base distant. Broad study findings and their caveats: Higher generation probabilities were observed for clonotypes shared by all four sorted-subset donors than for non-shared clonotypes. Naive subsets generally had larger estimated clonotype richness than memory subsets did. Incomplete sequencing was indicated by rarefaction of sorted-subset datasets, despite the large sequencing depth. Approximately 5% of naive CD4, 3.5% of naive CD8, roughly 2.4% of memory CD4, and over 0.35% of memory CD8 clonotypes were shared across a handful of donors. Sampling was restricted to blood, and TCR repertoires in tissues likely differ from the TCR repertoires found in blood. The small number of donors limited the genetic and exposure-history diversity represented. Pairwise subsampling led to the expectation that sequencing depth would affect the degree of clonotype sharing among donors.

The sample consisted of naive CD8+ T cells sorted from blood. The cell subset or site label here, explained by the study, means: CD45RA+CCR7+. The chain uses TRBV4-3 and TRBJ2-5, and 7 junctional nucleotides match TRBD2. The TCR was taken from a man aged 18 to 29 in good health. The nucleotide sequence reads TGCGCCAGCAGCCAAGACGTTCTAGCGGAAGAGACCCAGTACTTC. It translates to CASSQDVLAEETQYF.